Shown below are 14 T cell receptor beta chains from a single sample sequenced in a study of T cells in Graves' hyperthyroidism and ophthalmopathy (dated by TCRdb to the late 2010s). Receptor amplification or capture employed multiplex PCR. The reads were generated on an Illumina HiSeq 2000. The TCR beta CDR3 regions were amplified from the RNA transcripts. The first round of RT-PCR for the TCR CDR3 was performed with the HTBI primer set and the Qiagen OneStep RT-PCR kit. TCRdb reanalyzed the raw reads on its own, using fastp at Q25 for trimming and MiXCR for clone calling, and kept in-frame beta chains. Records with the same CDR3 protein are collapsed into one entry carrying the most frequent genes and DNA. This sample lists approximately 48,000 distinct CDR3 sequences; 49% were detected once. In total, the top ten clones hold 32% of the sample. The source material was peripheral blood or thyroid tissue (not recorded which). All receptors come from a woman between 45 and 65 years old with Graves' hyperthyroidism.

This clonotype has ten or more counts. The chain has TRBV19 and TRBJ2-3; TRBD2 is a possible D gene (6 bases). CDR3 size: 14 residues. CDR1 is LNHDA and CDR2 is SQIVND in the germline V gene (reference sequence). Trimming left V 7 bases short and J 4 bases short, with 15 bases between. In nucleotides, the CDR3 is TGTGCCAGTAAGGAGGGACTCCACGCAGATACGCAGTATTTT. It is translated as CASKEGLHADTQYF.

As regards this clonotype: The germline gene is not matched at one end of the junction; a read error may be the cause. For the CDR3, the DNA is TGTGGTGCTATGACTAGGGAAGGAGAGACCCAGTACTTC. Amino acid sequence: CGAMTREGETQYF. The V call is TRBV20-1, the J call TRBJ2-5; TRBD2 is a possible D gene (6 bases). This CDR3 contains 13 residues. Germline CDR1 reads DFQATT; CDR2 reads SNEGSKA (reference sequence).

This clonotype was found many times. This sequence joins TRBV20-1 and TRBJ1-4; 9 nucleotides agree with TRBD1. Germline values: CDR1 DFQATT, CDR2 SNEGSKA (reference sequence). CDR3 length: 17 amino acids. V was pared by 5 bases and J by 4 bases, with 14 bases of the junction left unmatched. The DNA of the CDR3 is TGCAGTGCTTACAGGGGGCTTCCTGTACACGATAATGAAAAACTGTTTTTT. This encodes CSAYRGLPVHDNEKLFF.

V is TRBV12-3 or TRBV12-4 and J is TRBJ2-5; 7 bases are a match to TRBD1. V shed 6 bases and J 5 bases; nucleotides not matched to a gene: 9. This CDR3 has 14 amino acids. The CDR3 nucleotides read TGTGCCAGCAGCCGAGGGGGCTCCGGGGAGACCCAGTACTTC. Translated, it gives CASSRGGSGETQYF.

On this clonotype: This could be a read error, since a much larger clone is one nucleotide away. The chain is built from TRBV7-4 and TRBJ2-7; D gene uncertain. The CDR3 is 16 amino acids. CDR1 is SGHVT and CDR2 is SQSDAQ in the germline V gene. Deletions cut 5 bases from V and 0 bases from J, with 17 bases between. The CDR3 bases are TGTGCCAGCAGCCGAGCCGAGACACCCAGCTCCTACGAGCAGTACTTC. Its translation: CASSRAETPSSYEQYF. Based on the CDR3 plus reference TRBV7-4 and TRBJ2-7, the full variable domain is GAGVSQSPRYKVAKRGRDVALRCDSISGHVTLYWYRQTLGQGSEVLTYSQSDAQRDKSGRPSGRFSAERPERSVSTLKIQRTEQGDSAVYLCASSRAETPSSYEQYFGPGTRLTVT.

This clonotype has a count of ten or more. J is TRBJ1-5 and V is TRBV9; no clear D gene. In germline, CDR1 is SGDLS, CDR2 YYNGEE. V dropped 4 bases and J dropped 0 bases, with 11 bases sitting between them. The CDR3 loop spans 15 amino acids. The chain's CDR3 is CASSPKSYSNQPQHF. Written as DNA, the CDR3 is TGTGCCAGCAGCCCGAAATCTTATAGCAATCAGCCCCAGCATTTT.

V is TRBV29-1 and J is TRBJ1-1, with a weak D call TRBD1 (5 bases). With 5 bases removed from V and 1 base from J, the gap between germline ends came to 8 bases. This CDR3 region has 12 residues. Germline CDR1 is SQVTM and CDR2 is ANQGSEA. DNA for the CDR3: TGCAGCGTTTTTACAGGGAACACTGAAGCTTTCTTT. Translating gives CSVFTGNTEAFF.

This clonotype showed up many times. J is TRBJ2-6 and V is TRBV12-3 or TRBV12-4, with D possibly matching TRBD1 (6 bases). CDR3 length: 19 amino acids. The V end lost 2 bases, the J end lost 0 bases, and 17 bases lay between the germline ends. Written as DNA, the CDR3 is TGTGCCAGCAGTTTATCTTGGATGGGACAAATCTCTGGGGCCAACGTCCTGACTTTC. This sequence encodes CASSLSWMGQISGANVLTF.

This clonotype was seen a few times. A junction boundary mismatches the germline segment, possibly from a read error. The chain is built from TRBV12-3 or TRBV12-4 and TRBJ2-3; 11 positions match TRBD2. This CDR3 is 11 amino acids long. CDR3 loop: CASRLAGGLYF. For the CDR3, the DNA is TGTGCCAGCAGGTTAGCGGGAGGGTTGTATTTT.

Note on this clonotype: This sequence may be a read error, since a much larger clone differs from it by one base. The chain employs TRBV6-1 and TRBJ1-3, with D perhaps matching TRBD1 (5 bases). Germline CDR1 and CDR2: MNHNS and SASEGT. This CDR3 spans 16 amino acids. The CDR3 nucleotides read TGTGCCAGCAGTGAAGCATTAGGTGGGACCGGAAGCACCATATATTTT. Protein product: CASSEALGGTGSTIYF.

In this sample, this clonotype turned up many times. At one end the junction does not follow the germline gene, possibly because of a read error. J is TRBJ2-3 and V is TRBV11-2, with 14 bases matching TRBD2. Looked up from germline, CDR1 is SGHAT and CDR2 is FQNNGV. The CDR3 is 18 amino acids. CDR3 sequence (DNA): TGTGCCAGCAGCCGAACCTATGGGACTAGCGGGAGCACCGATACGCAGTATTTT. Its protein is CASSRTYGTSGSTDTQYF.

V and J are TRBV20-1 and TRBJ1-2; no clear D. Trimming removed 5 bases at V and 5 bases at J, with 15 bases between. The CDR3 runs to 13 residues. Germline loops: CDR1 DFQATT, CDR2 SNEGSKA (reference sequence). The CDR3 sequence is CSARPRALYGYTF. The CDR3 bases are TGCAGTGCTCGCCCGCGGGCTTTGTATGGCTACACCTTC.

The CDR3 loop reads CASSLAPQETQYF. The CDR3 DNA sequence: TGCGCCAGCAGCTTGGCCCCCCAAGAGACCCAGTACTTC. V gene TRBV5-1 combines with J gene TRBJ2-5; D is undetermined. The CDR3 runs to 13 residues. The ends were cut back, 0 bases at V and 1 base at J, with 4 bases in the middle. Germline lookup yields CDR1 SGHRS and CDR2 YFSETQ.

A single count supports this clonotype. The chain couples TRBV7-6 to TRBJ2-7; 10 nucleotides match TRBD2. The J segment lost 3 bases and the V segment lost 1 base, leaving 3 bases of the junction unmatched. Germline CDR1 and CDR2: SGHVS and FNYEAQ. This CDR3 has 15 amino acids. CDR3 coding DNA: TGTGCCAGCAGCTTAGTGCTAGCGGGAGTCTACGAGCAGTACTTC. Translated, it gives CASSLVLAGVYEQYF. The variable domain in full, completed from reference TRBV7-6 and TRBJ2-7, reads GAGVSQSPRYKVTKRGQDVALRCDPISGHVSLYWYRQALGQGPEFLTYFNYEAQQDKSGLPNDRFSAERPEGSISTLTIQRTEQRDSAMYRCASSLVLAGVYEQYFGPGTRLTVT.